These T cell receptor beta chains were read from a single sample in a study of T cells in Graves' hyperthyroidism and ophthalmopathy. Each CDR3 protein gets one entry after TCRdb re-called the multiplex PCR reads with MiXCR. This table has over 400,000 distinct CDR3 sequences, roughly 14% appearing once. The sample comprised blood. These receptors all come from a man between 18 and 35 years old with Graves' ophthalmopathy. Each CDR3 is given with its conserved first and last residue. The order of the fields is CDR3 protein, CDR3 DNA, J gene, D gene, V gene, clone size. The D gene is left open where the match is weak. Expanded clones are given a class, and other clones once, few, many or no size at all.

CDR3: CSAARGQNLKTQYF
DNA: TGCAGTGCCGCCCGCGGGCAGAACTTGAAGACCCAGTACTTC
J: TRBJ2-5
D: .
V: TRBV20-1
size: many

CDR3: CASSLRQGTNQPQHF
DNA: TGTGCCAGCAGTTTAAGGCAGGGGACGAATCAGCCCCAGCATTTT
J: TRBJ1-5
D: .
V: TRBV28
size: .

CDR3: CASSLDRQIYEQYF
DNA: TGTGCCAGCAGCTTAGATCGGCAGATCTACGAGCAGTACTTC
J: TRBJ2-7
D: .
V: TRBV11-2
size: many

CDR3: CASSQQGGETQYF
DNA: TGTGCCAGCAGCCAACAGGGAGGGGAGACCCAGTACTTC
J: TRBJ2-5
D: TRBD2
V: TRBV3-1
size: many

CDR3: CASRGGTGVWEQYF
DNA: TGTGCCAGCAGGGGTGGGACAGGGGTCTGGGAGCAGTACTTC
J: TRBJ2-7
D: TRBD1
V: TRBV12-3/TRBV12-4
size: many

CDR3: CSARTSGSNYEQYF
DNA: TGCAGTGCTAGGACTAGCGGGAGTAATTACGAGCAGTACTTC
J: TRBJ2-7
D: TRBD2
V: TRBV20-1
size: many

CDR3: CASRESETQYF
DNA: TGTGCCAGCAGGGAATCTGAGACCCAGTACTTC
J: TRBJ2-5
D: .
V: TRBV2
size: many

CDR3: CASSLIAKNIQYF
DNA: TGTGCCAGCAGCCTGATAGCCAAAAACATTCAGTACTTC
J: TRBJ2-4
D: .
V: TRBV5-8
size: .

CDR3: CASGIGTGVSYEQYF
DNA: TGCGCCAGCGGGATCGGGACAGGGGTATCCTACGAGCAGTACTTC
J: TRBJ2-7
D: TRBD1
V: TRBV5-1
size: many

CDR3: CASSLGTGHSPLHF
DNA: TGTGCCAGCAGCTTAGGGACTGGTCATTCACCCCTCCACTTT
J: TRBJ1-6
D: .
V: TRBV11-2
size: .

CDR3: CASSPGTSGNPRTDTQYF
DNA: TGTGCCAGCAGCCCCGGGACTAGCGGGAACCCACGTACAGATACGCAGTATTTT
J: TRBJ2-3
D: TRBD2
V: TRBV7-9
size: .

CDR3: CASSLLEGGRASDTQYF
DNA: TGTGCCAGCAGCTTGTTAGAAGGCGGGAGGGCCAGTGATACGCAGTATTTT
J: TRBJ2-3
D: TRBD2
V: TRBV5-6
size: .

CDR3: CAWSKGDEQFF
DNA: TGTGCCTGGAGTAAAGGCGATGAGCAGTTCTTC
J: TRBJ2-1
D: .
V: TRBV30
size: many

CDR3: CASSHTTNTGELFF
DNA: TGTGCCAGCAGTCACACCACGAACACCGGGGAGCTGTTTTTT
J: TRBJ2-2
D: .
V: TRBV6-2/TRBV6-3
size: many

CDR3: CAISDRGTEAFF
DNA: TGTGCCATCAGTGACAGAGGGACTGAAGCTTTCTTT
J: TRBJ1-1
D: .
V: TRBV10-3
size: many

CDR3: CSATPITDTQYF
DNA: TGCAGTGCTACCCCTATCACAGATACGCAGTATTTT
J: TRBJ2-3
D: .
V: TRBV20-1
size: many

CDR3: CASSFSGPEEGSPLHF
DNA: TGTGCCAGCAGCTTTTCGGGACCGGAAGAAGGTTCACCCCTCCACTTT
J: TRBJ1-6
D: .
V: TRBV7-8
size: many

CDR3: CASSPGQGSDTQYF
DNA: TGTGCCAGCAGTCCCGGACAGGGGTCAGATACGCAGTATTTT
J: TRBJ2-3
D: TRBD1
V: TRBV28
size: many

CDR3: CASTQTGVGAYEQYF
DNA: TGTGCCAGCACCCAGACAGGGGTTGGGGCCTACGAGCAGTACTTC
J: TRBJ2-7
D: TRBD1
V: TRBV12-3/TRBV12-4
size: many

CDR3: CASSFQLAGELFF
DNA: TGTGCCAGCAGCTTTCAATTGGCCGGGGAGCTGTTTTTT
J: TRBJ2-2
D: .
V: TRBV5-6
size: .

CDR3: CASSPNLLAGAFYEQYF
DNA: TGTGCCAGCAGCCCCAACCTACTAGCGGGGGCTTTCTACGAGCAGTACTTC
J: TRBJ2-7
D: TRBD2
V: TRBV3-1
size: many

CDR3: CASSFSGTEYGYTF
DNA: TGTGCCAGCAGTTTTTCCGGGACAGAGTATGGCTACACCTTC
J: TRBJ1-2
D: TRBD1
V: TRBV28
size: many

CDR3: CSVGDERGKNLAKNIQYF
DNA: TGCAGCGTCGGAGATGAACGGGGGAAGAATCTAGCCAAAAACATTCAGTACTTC
J: TRBJ2-4
D: .
V: TRBV29-1
size: many

CDR3: CASWSGLAGDGDEQYF
DNA: TGTGCCAGCTGGTCTGGGCTAGCGGGAGACGGGGACGAGCAGTACTTC
J: TRBJ2-7
D: TRBD2
V: TRBV7-9
size: many

CDR3: CASRRLSGSSYEQYF
DNA: TGCGCCAGCAGACGCCTTAGCGGGTCATCCTACGAGCAGTACTTC
J: TRBJ2-7
D: TRBD2
V: TRBV5-1
size: many

CDR3: CASSLGRQGDHEQYF
DNA: TGTGCCAGCAGCTTAGGTAGACAGGGGGACCACGAGCAGTACTTC
J: TRBJ2-7
D: TRBD1
V: TRBV13
size: few

CDR3: CASSRDTTNYGYTF
DNA: TGTGCCAGCAGCCGAGACACAACCAACTATGGCTACACCTTC
J: TRBJ1-2
D: .
V: TRBV5-8
size: .

CDR3: CASSPRGSTEAFF
DNA: TGCGCCAGCAGCCCGAGGGGGAGCACTGAAGCTTTCTTT
J: TRBJ1-1
D: .
V: TRBV5-1
size: many

CDR3: CSAGTRNTDTQYF
DNA: TGCAGCGCGGGGACACGCAACACAGATACGCAGTATTTT
J: TRBJ2-3
D: .
V: TRBV29-1
size: .

CDR3: CASSTRQGGTGELFF
DNA: TGTGCCAGCAGCACCAGACAGGGTGGCACCGGGGAGCTGTTTTTT
J: TRBJ2-2
D: TRBD1
V: TRBV3-1
size: many

CDR3: CASHPPNRGPSNEQFF
DNA: TGTGCCAGCCACCCCCCGAACAGGGGGCCCTCCAATGAGCAGTTCTTC
J: TRBJ2-1
D: TRBD1
V: TRBV27
size: few

CDR3: CASSPTSYKRFF
DNA: TGTGCCAGCAGCCCGACCTCCTACAAGAGGTTCTTC
J: TRBJ2-1
D: .
V: TRBV3-1
size: many

CDR3: CASIEGGAGYNHEQFF
DNA: TGTGCCAGCATCGAAGGTGGGGCAGGGTATAACCATGAGCAGTTCTTC
J: TRBJ2-1
D: .
V: TRBV6-1
size: .

CDR3: CASSLATGDTEAFF
DNA: TGCGCCAGCAGCTTGGCCACAGGGGACACTGAAGCTTTCTTT
J: TRBJ1-1
D: TRBD1
V: TRBV5-1
size: many

CDR3: CASSSRTSGKETQYF
DNA: TGTGCCAGTAGTAGCCGGACTAGCGGGAAGGAGACCCAGTACTTC
J: TRBJ2-5
D: TRBD2
V: TRBV19
size: .

CDR3: CASSYSLTGRGYEQYF
DNA: TGTGCCAGCAGTTACTCGTTGACAGGGCGCGGCTACGAGCAGTACTTC
J: TRBJ2-7
D: TRBD1
V: TRBV6-5
size: .

CDR3: CASTGQAEGGYTF
DNA: TGCGCCAGCACGGGACAGGCAGAGGGAGGCTACACCTTC
J: TRBJ1-2
D: TRBD1
V: TRBV5-1
size: .